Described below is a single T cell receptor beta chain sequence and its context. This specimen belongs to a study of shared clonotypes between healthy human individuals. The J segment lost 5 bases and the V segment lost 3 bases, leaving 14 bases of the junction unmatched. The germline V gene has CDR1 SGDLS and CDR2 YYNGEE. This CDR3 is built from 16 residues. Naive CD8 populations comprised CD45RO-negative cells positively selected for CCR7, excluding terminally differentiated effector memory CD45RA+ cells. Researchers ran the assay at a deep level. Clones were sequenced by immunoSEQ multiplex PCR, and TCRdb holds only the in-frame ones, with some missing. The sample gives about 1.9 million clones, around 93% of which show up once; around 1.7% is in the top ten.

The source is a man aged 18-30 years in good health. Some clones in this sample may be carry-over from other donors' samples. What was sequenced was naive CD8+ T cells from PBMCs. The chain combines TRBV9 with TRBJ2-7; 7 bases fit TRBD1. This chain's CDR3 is CASSGNYRGGSDEQYF. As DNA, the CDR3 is TGTGCCAGCAGCGGAAACTACAGGGGTGGTAGCGACGAGCAGTACTTC.